This TCR beta chain was profiled in a study of cytotoxic CD8 clonotypes in ibrutinib-treated CLL. About the study: Investigators reported some 25 partial and 2 complete responses; after median around 68 months, roughly 15 patients remained remitted and some twelve progressed. Sequencing produced an average of about 250,000 productive templates and tens of thousands of productive rearrangements per sample.

CDR3 length equals 15 residues. Trimming took off 2 bases at V and 0 bases at J, with 10 bases between the two ends. The V gene's germline CDR1 is ENHRY and CDR2 SYGVKD. As to this clone: No antigen is known for it.

Sequenced by immunoSEQ multiplex PCR; TCRdb stores in-frame clones only, minus some. The sample has over 140,000 clones; approximately 80% are singletons. Study observations and caveats: Clonality went up at ibrutinib response and then declined back toward baseline at progression.

The origin of this receptor is a human donor with chronic lymphocytic leukemia. This chain connects TRBV10-3 to TRBJ1-1; D may be TRBD1 (5 bases). The material sequenced was PBMCs, taken after 36 months of ibrutinib treatment. CDR3: CAISERAGMNTEAFF. The CDR3, as DNA: TGTGCCATCAGTGAGCGAGCAGGGATGAACACTGAAGCTTTCTTT.